This is a list of T cell receptor beta chains from one sample in a study of technical replicates of blood from a few donors. Sequencing used immunoSEQ multiplex PCR; TCRdb keeps in-frame clones, though not all of them. Here the sample spans some 93,000 clones, 95% being singletons. The specimen sequenced was T cells isolated from PBMCs. Every receptor here comes from a human donor in good health. The CDR3 runs from the conserved cysteine through the conserved F or W. A D gene is named only where the DNA matches it firmly. Size values are once, few and many counts, or a class for expanded clones, and some rows have none.

V gene	J gene	CDR3 length	D gene	clone size	CDR3 protein	CDR3 DNA
TRBV2	TRBJ1-2	13	TRBD1	.	CASSDTGGSGYTF	TGTGCCAGCAGTGATACAGGGGGCTCTGGCTACACCTTC
TRBV6-5	TRBJ2-5	15	.	.	CASSYSIYRPETQYF	TGTGCCAGCAGTTACTCGATATACAGACCGGAGACCCAGTACTTC
TRBV6-1	TRBJ2-3	19	TRBD2	.	CASSVHPPGGGDFTDTQYF	TGTGCCAGCAGTGTACATCCACCTGGCGGGGGGGATTTCACAGATACGCAGTATTTT
TRBV7-2	TRBJ2-5	13	.	.	CASSPQGWETQYF	TGTGCCAGCAGCCCACAGGGTTGGGAGACCCAGTACTTC
TRBV5-6	TRBJ2-1	15	.	.	CASSAGTRAYNEQFF	TGTGCCAGCAGCGCCGGGACAAGAGCCTACAATGAGCAGTTCTTC
TRBV29-1	TRBJ2-3	15	.	.	CSVVLMSNPTDTQYF	TGCAGCGTTGTTCTGATGAGTAACCCCACAGATACGCAGTATTTT
TRBV4-1	TRBJ2-7	16	.	.	CASSQDPERRPYEQYF	TGCGCCAGCAGCCAAGACCCGGAGCGGCGCCCCTACGAGCAGTACTTC
TRBV6-5	TRBJ2-1	14	TRBD2	once	CASRASGGSNEQFF	TGTGCCAGCAGAGCTAGCGGGGGGTCCAATGAGCAGTTCTTC
TRBV9	TRBJ1-2	15	.	.	CASSEAEGQADGYTF	TGTGCCAGCAGCGAAGCGGAGGGGCAGGCAGATGGCTACACCTTC
TRBV9	TRBJ2-2	16	TRBD1	.	CASSTRTGLSSGELFF	TGTGCCAGCAGCACTCGGACAGGTCTGTCGTCCGGGGAGCTGTTTTTT
TRBV9	TRBJ2-7	14	TRBD2	.	CASSVGLAGGEQYF	TGTGCCAGCAGCGTTGGACTAGCGGGGGGTGAGCAGTACTTC
TRBV9	TRBJ2-7	14	TRBD2	.	CASSVAGGTYEQYF	TGTGCCAGCAGCGTAGCGGGAGGCACCTACGAGCAGTACTTC
TRBV7-4	TRBJ2-7	13	.	.	CASSPQGHYEQYF	TGTGCCAGCAGCCCCCAGGGACATTACGAGCAGTACTTC
TRBV5-8	TRBJ2-1	17	TRBD1	.	CASSPDPGTGLEGEQFF	TGTGCCAGCAGCCCCGACCCCGGGACAGGGTTGGAGGGTGAGCAGTTCTTC
TRBV6-5	TRBJ1-1	12	.	.	CATSTRNTEAFF	TGTGCCACTTCGACAAGGAACACTGAAGCTTTCTTT